One and the same sample provided the 14 T cell receptor beta chains below, sequenced in a study of CD8 T cells in ankylosing spondylitis. TCRdb reprocessed the 5' RACE reads with MiXCR, giving one entry per CDR3 protein. The repertoire holds 150,000 to 200,000 distinct CDR3 sequences, with roughly 13% as singletons. Sequenced: blood, either unsorted or a sorted T cell fraction (not recorded which). These receptors were collected from a female donor with ankylosing spondylitis or in good health (not recorded which).

This clonotype appeared many times. The chain has TRBV12-3 or TRBV12-4 and TRBJ1-3; 7 bases match TRBD1. CDR3 length: 17 amino acids. V was pared by 4 bases and J by 6 bases, with 15 bases of the junction left unmatched. CDR3 amino acids: CASSSLPTQGLENTIYF. The DNA of the CDR3 is TGTGCCAGCAGTTCCTTGCCCACACAGGGGCTGGAAAACACCATATATTTT.

This clonotype was recorded a few times. The chain recombines TRBV20-1 with TRBJ2-1, with D perhaps being TRBD1 or TRBD2 (6 bases each). From germline, CDR1 is DFQATT and CDR2 SNEGSKA (reference sequence). The CDR3 is 13 residues long. V was trimmed by 6 bases and J by 2 bases, leaving 11 bases between them. The CDR3 reads CSARGPAYNEQFF. The CDR3 DNA is TGCAGTGCCCGGGGGCCTGCCTACAATGAGCAGTTCTTC.

V and J are TRBV4-1 and TRBJ2-7; D is tentatively TRBD1 or TRBD2 (6 bases each). The V gene lost 1 base and the J gene lost 3 bases, with 10 bases spanning the gap. The CDR3 is 14 residues long. Germline V CDR1 and CDR2: MGHRA, YSYEKL. In DNA, the CDR3 is TGCGCCAGCAGCCAAGTAGGGGGGAGCTACGAGCAGTACTTC. Its translation is CASSQVGGSYEQYF.

This clonotype was counted a few times. The chain recombines TRBV28 with TRBJ2-7, with a possible D match to TRBD2 (5 bases). With 5 bases removed from V and 0 bases from J, the gap between germline ends came to 14 bases. This CDR3 is built from 15 residues. Germline CDR1 MDHEN, CDR2 SYDVKM. The CDR3 DNA reads TGTGCCAGCAGTGGGAGAGGATTTCTCTCCTACGAGCAGTACTTC. Translated, it gives CASSGRGFLSYEQYF.

This clonotype showed up many times. The gene calls are TRBV7-9 and TRBJ2-7; a possible D gene is TRBD1 (6 bases). Deletions cut 8 bases from V and 3 bases from J, with 14 bases between. CDR1 and CDR2 (germline): SEHNR, FQNEAQ (reference sequence). The CDR3 covers 13 residues. CDR3 residues: CASRGTRIYEQYF. The CDR3, as DNA: TGTGCCAGCCGAGGGACACGAATCTACGAGCAGTACTTC.

This clonotype was observed many times. J is TRBJ2-2 and V is TRBV12-3 or TRBV12-4; D possibly corresponds to TRBD2 (5 bases). Trimming cost V 6 bases and J 6 bases, with 8 bases left between them. The CDR3 runs to 12 residues. The chain's CDR3 is CASSFGAGELFF. For the CDR3, the DNA is TGTGCCAGCAGCTTCGGGGCCGGGGAGCTGTTTTTT.

This clonotype was counted between two and nine times. This chain links TRBV20-1 with TRBJ2-7; 7 nucleotides agree with TRBD2. The length of the CDR3 is 13 residues. The germline CDR1 and CDR2 sequences are DFQATT and SNEGSKA (reference sequence). The CDR3: CSGESGTSYEQYF. CDR3 nucleotides: TGCAGCGGTGAGAGCGGGACCTCCTACGAGCAGTACTTC.

The rearrangement links TRBV7-6 to TRBJ2-1; 10 bases are shared with TRBD2. V was clipped by 2 bases and J by 0 bases; unmatched bases: 7. The CDR3 runs 18 residues. Germline values: CDR1 SGHVS, CDR2 FNYEAQ. CDR3 sequence reads: CASSLSGLAESSYNEQFF. In nucleotides, the CDR3 is TGTGCCAGCAGCTTATCCGGACTAGCGGAGAGCTCCTACAATGAGCAGTTCTTC.

A remark on this clonotype: This sequence may be a read error, since a much larger clone differs from it by one base. This sequence joins TRBV5-1 and TRBJ1-1, with 10 bases identical to TRBD1. Trimming at V came to 4 bases and at J to 5 bases, leaving 8 bases not matched to a gene. The germline V gene has CDR1 SGHRS and CDR2 YFSETQ. The CDR3 runs 15 residues. CDR3 sequence reads: CASSGFGTGVTEAFF. The CDR3 DNA follows: TGCGCCAGCAGCGGATTCGGGACAGGGGTGACTGAAGCTTTCTTT.

V and J are TRBV11-3 and TRBJ2-3; TRBD1 might be the D (6 bases). The CDR3 sequence is 14 residues long. The germline V and J ends were trimmed by 3 bases and 4 bases, with 11 bases remaining between them. The germline CDR1 and CDR2 sequences are SGHNT and YENEEA. CDR3 residues: CASSFEQGPDTQYF. The CDR3 region has the DNA TGTGCCAGCAGCTTTGAACAGGGCCCAGATACGCAGTATTTT.

This clonotype was detected ten times or more. The chain has TRBV5-1 and TRBJ2-7, with D perhaps matching TRBD1 (6 bases). Per the germline V gene, CDR1 is SGHRS and CDR2 is YFSETQ. Trimming removed 1 base at V and 0 bases at J, with 14 bases between. The CDR3 has 16 residues. The CDR3 bases are TGCGCCAGCAGCTTGCCGCAGGGGTCAAGCTCCTACGAGCAGTACTTC. This gives the protein CASSLPQGSSSYEQYF.

As regards this clonotype: An end of the junction does not agree with germline; a read error may underlie this. The chain uses TRBV24-1 and TRBJ1-2; no firm D call. The CDR3 has 11 residues. Per the germline V gene, CDR1 is KGHDR and CDR2 is SFDVKD. The CDR3 loop reads CAASAGQSYTF. CDR3 DNA: TGTGCCGCCAGTGCGGGCCAGTCCTACACCTTC.

This clonotype was detected only a few times. The rearrangement uses TRBV5-1 and TRBJ2-2; D possibly corresponds to TRBD2 (5 bases). Trimming removed 3 bases at V and 0 bases at J, with 9 bases between. CDR3 length equals 15 residues. Germline lookup yields CDR1 SGHRS and CDR2 YFSETQ. The CDR3 DNA sequence: TGCGCCAGCAGCTACGGGATTACGAACACCGGGGAGCTGTTTTTT. Translation: CASSYGITNTGELFF.

This clonotype was counted ten times or more. This chain uses TRBV5-1 with TRBJ2-5; the match to TRBD2 covers 15 bases. The CDR3 is 17 residues long. Germline V gene data show CDR1 as SGHRS and CDR2 as YFSETQ. Trimming took 4 bases from V and 3 from J; bases not matched to a gene: 7. CDR3 DNA: TGCGCCAGCAGCACCGAGGGACTAGCGGGAGGTAAAGAGACCCAGTACTTC. Translation gives CASSTEGLAGGKETQYF.